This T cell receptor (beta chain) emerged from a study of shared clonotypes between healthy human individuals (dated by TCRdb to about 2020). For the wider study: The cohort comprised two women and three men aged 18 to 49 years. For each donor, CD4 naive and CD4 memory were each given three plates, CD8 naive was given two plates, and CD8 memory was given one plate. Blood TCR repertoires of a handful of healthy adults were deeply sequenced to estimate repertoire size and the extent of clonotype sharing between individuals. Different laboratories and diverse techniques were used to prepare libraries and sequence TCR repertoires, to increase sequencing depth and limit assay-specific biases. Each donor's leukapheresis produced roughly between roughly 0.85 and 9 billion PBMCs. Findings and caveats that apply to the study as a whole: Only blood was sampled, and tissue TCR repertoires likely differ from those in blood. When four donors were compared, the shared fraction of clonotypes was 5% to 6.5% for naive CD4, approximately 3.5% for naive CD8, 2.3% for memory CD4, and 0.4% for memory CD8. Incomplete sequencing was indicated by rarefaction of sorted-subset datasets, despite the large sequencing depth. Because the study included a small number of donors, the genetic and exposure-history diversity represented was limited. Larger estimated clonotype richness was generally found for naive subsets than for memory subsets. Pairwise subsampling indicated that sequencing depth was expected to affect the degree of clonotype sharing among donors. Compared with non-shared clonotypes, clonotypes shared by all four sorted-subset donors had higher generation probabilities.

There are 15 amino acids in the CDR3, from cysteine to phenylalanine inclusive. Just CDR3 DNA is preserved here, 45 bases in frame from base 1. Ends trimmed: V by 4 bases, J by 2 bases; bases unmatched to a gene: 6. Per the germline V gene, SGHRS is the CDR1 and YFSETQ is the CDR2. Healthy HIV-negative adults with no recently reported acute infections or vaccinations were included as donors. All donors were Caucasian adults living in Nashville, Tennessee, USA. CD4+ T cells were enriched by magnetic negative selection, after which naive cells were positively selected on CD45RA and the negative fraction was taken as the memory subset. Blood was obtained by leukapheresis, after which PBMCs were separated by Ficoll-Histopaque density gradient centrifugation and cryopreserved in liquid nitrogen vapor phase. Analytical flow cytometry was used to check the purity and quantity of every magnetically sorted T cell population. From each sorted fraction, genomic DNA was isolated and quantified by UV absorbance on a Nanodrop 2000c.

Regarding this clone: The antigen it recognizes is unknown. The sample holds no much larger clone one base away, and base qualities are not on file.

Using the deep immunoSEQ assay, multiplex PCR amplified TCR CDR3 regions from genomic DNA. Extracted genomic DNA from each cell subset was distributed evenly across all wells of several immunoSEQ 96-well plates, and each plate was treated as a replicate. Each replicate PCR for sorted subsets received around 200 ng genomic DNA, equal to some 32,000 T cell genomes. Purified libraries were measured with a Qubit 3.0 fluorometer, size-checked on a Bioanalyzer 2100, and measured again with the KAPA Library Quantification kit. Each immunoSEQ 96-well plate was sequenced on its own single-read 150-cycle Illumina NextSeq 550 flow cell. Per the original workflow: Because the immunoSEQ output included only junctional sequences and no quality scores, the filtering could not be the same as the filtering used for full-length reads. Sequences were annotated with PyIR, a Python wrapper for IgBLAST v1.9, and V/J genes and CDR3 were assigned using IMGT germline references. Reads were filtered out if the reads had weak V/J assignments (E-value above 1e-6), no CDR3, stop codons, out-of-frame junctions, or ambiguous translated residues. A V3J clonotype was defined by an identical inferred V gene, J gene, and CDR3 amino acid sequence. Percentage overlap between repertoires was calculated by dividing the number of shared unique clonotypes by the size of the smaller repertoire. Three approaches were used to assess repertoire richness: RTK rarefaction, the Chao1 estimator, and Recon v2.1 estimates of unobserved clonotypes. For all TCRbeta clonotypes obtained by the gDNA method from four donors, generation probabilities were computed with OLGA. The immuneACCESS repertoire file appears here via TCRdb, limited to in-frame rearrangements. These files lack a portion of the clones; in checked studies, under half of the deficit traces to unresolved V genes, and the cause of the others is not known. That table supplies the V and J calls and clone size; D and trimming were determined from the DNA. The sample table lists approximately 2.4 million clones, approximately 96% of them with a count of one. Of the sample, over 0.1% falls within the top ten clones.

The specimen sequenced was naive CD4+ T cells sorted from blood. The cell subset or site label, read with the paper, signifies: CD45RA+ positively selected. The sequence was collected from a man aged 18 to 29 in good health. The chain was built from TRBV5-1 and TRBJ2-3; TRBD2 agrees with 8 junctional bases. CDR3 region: CASSPGAGVTDTQYF. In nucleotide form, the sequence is TGCGCCAGCAGCCCCGGAGCGGGGGTCACAGATACGCAGTATTTT.